The source of this T cell receptor (beta chain) is a study of T cell responses to AZD1222 COVID-19 vaccine. The overall study: Recipients boosted at about 4 weeks or about 12 weeks are pooled.

This clone was picked up a small number of times. The method was immunoSEQ multiplex PCR; TCRdb's version includes in-frame clones alone and lacks a portion of them. Of about 140,000 clones detected, 85% to 95% appear once; the ten largest clones hold around 5%. This clonotype was obtained from an adult in good health. The source material was peripheral blood, sampled on day 0 of AZD1222 vaccination.

The CDR3 sequence: CATSRSEGFNEQFF. In DNA, the CDR3 is TGTGCCACCAGTCGGTCTGAGGGGTTCAATGAGCAGTTCTTC. The rearrangement uses TRBV24-1 and TRBJ2-1, with D perhaps being TRBD1 or TRBD2 (5 bases each). There are 14 residues in the CDR3. Between the trimmed V and J ends, which lost 6 bases and 6 bases, there was a span of 14 bases. The V gene's germline CDR1 is KGHDR and CDR2 SFDVKD.